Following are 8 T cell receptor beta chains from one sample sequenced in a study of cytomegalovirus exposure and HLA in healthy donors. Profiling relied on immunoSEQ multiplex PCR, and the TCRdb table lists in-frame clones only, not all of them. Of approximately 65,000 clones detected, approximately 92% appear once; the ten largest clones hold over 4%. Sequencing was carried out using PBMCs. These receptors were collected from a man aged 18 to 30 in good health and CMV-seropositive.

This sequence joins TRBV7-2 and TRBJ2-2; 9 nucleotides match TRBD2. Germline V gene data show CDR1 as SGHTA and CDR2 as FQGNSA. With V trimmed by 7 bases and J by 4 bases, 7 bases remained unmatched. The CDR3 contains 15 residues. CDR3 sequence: CASTPSGTITGELFF. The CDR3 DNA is TGTGCCAGCACCCCTAGCGGGACGATCACCGGGGAGCTGTTTTTT.

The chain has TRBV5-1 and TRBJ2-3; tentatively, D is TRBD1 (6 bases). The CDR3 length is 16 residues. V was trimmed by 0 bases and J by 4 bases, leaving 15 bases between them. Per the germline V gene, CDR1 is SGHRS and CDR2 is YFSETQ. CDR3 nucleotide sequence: TGCGCCAGCAGCTTGGTGTCGCAGGGGATTTCAGATACGCAGTATTTT. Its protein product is CASSLVSQGISDTQYF. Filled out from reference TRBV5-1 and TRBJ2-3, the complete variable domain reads KAGVTQTPRYLIKTRGQQVTLSCSPISGHRSVSWYQQTPGQGLQFLFEYFSETQRNKGNFPGRFSGRQFSNSRSEMNVSTLELGDSALYLCASSLVSQGISDTQYFGPGTRLTVL.

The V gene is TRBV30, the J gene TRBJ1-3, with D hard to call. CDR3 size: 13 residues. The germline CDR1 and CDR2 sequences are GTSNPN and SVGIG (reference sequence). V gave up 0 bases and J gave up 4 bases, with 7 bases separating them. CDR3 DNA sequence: TGTGCCTGGAGTGTCGGCAGGGGAAACACCATATATTTT. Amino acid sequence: CAWSVGRGNTIYF.

The CDR3 here is CSAVRGFEQYF. In nucleotides, the CDR3 is TGCAGTGCCGTTCGGGGGTTCGAGCAGTACTTC. The chain combines TRBV20-1 with TRBJ2-7; TRBD2 is a possible D gene (6 bases). Germline assignment: CDR1 DFQATT and CDR2 SNEGSKA (reference sequence). V lost 6 bases, J lost 6 bases, and 12 bases lay in between. CDR3 length: 11 residues.

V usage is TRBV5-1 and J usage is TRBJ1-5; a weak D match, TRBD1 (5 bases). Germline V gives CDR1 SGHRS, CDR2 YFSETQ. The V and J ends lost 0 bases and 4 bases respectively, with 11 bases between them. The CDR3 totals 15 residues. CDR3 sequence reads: CASSLEGVRNQPQHF. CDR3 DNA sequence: TGCGCCAGCAGCTTGGAAGGGGTCCGTAATCAGCCCCAGCATTTT.

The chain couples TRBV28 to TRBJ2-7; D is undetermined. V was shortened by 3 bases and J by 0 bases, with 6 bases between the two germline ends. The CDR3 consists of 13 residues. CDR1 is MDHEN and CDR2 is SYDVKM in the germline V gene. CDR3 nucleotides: TGTGCCAGCAGTTTCGCAGTCTCCTACGAGCAGTACTTC. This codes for CASSFAVSYEQYF.

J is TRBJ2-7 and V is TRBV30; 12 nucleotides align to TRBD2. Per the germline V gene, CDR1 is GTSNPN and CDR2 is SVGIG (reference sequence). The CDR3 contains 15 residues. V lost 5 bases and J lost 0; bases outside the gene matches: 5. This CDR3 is CAWDLGLAGSYEQYF. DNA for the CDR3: TGTGCCTGGGACTTGGGACTAGCGGGCTCCTACGAGCAGTACTTC.

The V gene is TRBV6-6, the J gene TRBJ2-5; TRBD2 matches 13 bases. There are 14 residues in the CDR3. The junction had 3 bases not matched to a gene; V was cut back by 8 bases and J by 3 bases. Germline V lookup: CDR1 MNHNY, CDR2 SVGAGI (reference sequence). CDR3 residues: CASWTSGRKETQYF. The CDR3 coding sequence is TGTGCCAGCTGGACTAGCGGGAGAAAAGAGACCCAGTACTTC.